This T cell receptor (beta chain) came from a study of response to subunit inactivated influenza vaccine. TCRdb ran MiXCR on the RT-PCR reads and lists one entry per CDR3 protein. Of 500,000 to 600,000 distinct CDR3 sequences in the sample, more than 15% are singletons; the top ten hold around 3%. This clonotype was counted at least ten times. Its antigen is not identified. Whole-study results and caveats: Each seasonal influenza vaccination, the authors suggested, recruits few new T cells.

This receptor was obtained from a man aged 50 to 69 who received an inactivated influenza vaccine. Sequenced here: CD4+ T cells sorted from PBMCs, sampled around 2 years after vaccination.

CDR3 region: CASSYRLAGVEQYF. DNA for the CDR3: TGTGCCAGCAGTTACCGACTAGCGGGAGTCGAGCAGTACTTC. The V call is TRBV6-2 or TRBV6-3, the J call TRBJ2-7, with 12 positions matching TRBD2. This CDR3 has 14 residues. Germline lookup yields CDR1 MNHEY and CDR2 SVGEGT. V shed 2 bases, J shed 6 bases, and the junction held 2 bases outside the gene matches.